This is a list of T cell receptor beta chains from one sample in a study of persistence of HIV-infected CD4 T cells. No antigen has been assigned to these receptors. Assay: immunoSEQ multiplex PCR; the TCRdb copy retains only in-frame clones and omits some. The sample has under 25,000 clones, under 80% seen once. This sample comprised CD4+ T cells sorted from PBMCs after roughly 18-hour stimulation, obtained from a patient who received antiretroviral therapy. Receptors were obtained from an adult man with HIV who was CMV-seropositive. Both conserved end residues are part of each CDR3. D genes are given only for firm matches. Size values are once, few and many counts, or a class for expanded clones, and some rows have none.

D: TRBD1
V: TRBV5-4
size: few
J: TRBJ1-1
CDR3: CASSWDRDSEAFF
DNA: TGTGCCAGCAGCTGGGACAGGGATTCTGAAGCTTTCTTT

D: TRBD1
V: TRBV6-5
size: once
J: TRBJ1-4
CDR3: CASTRQGWGEKLFF
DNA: TGTGCCAGCACAAGACAGGGTTGGGGTGAAAAACTGTTTTTT

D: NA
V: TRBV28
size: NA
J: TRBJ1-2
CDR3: CASSPVWGAVSYTF
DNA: TGTGCCAGCAGCCCAGTATGGGGGGCAGTTAGCTACACCTTC

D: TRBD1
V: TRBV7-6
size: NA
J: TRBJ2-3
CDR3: CASSLVIQGKGTDTQYF
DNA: TGTGCCAGCAGCTTAGTAATACAGGGGAAGGGCACAGATACGCAGTATTTT

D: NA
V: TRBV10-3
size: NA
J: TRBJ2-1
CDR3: CAISNRVDEQFF
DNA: TGTGCCATCAGTAACAGGGTGGATGAGCAGTTCTTC

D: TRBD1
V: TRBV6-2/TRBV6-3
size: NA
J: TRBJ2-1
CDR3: CASSPTGLFEQFF
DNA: TGTGCCAGCAGTCCGACAGGGTTATTTGAGCAGTTCTTC

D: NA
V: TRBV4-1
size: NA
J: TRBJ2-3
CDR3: CASRGDTDTQYF
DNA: TGCGCCAGCAGAGGGGACACAGATACGCAGTATTTT

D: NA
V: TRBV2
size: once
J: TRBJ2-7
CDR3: CADRAESYEQYF
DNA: TGTGCCGACCGGGCCGAGAGCTACGAGCAGTACTTC

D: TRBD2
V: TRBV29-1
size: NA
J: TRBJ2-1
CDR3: CSAGGEVNEQFF
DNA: TGCAGCGCTGGGGGGGAGGTCAATGAGCAGTTCTTC

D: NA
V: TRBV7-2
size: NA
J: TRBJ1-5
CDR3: CASSNSGAPQPQHF
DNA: TGTGCCAGCAGCAACTCCGGGGCCCCTCAGCCCCAGCATTTT

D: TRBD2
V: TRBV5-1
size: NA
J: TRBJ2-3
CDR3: CASSSSGTRSDTQYF
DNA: TGCGCCAGCAGCTCGTCCGGGACTAGGTCAGATACGCAGTATTTT

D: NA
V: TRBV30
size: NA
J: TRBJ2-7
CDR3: CAWGQGNEQYF
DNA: TGTGCCTGGGGTCAGGGCAACGAGCAGTACTTC

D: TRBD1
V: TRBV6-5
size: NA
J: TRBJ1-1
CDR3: CASSYLSTGEGTEAFF
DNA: TGTGCCAGCAGTTACCTCTCGACAGGGGAGGGGACTGAAGCTTTCTTT

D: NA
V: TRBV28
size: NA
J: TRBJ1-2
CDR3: CASRQTVQWGGYTF
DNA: TGTGCCAGCAGGCAGACAGTTCAGTGGGGGGGCTACACCTTC

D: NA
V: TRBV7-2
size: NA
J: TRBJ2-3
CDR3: CASSLMASEADTQYF
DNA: TGTGCCAGCAGCTTAATGGCTAGCGAGGCAGATACGCAGTATTTT

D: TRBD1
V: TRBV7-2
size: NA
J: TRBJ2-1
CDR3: CASSFYPLRRDREQFF
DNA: TGTGCCAGCAGCTTCTATCCCCTCCGTCGGGACAGGGAGCAGTTCTTC

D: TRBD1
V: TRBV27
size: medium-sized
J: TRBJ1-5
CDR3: CASSSTGFQPQHF
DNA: TGTGCCAGCAGCTCGACAGGGTTTCAGCCCCAGCATTTT

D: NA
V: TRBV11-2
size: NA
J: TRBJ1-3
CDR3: CASTPTAGAGNTIYF
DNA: TGTGCCAGCACCCCGACCGCAGGCGCTGGAAACACCATATATTTT

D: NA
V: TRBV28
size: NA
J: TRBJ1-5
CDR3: CASIEGLGNQPQHF
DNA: TGTGCCAGCATTGAGGGTTTGGGCAATCAGCCCCAGCATTTT